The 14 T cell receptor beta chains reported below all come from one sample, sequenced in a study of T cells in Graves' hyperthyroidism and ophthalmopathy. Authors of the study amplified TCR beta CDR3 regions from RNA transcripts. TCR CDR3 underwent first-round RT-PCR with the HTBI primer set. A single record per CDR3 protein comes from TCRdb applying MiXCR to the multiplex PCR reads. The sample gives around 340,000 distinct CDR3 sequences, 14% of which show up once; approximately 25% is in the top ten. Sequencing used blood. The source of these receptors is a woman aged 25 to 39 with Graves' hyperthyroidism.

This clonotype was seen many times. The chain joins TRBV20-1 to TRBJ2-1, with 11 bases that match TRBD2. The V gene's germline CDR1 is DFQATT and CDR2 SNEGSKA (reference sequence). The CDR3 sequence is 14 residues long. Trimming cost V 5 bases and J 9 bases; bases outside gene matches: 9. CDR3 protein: CSALGGSGRAEQFF. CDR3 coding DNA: TGCAGTGCTCTAGGGGGTAGCGGGAGGGCTGAGCAGTTCTTC.

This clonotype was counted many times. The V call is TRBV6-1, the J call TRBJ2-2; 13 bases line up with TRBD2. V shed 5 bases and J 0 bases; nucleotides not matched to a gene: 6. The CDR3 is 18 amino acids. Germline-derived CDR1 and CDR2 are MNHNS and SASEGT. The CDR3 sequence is CASSHGTSGNANTGELFF. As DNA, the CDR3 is TGTGCCAGCAGTCACGGGACTAGCGGGAACGCGAACACCGGGGAGCTGTTTTTT.

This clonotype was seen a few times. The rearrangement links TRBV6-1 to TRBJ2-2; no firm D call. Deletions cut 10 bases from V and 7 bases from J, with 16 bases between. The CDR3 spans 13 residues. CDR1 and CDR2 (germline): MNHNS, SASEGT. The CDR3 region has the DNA TGTGCCACCCGGCGGCAGTTTTACGGGGAGCTGTTTTTT. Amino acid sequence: CATRRQFYGELFF.

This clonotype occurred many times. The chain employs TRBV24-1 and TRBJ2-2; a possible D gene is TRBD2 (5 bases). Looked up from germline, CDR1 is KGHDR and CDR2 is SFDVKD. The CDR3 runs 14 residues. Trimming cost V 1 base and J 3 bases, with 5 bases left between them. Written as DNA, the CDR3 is TGTGCCACCAGTGATTTAGCGGACACCGGGGAGCTGTTTTTT. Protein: CATSDLADTGELFF.

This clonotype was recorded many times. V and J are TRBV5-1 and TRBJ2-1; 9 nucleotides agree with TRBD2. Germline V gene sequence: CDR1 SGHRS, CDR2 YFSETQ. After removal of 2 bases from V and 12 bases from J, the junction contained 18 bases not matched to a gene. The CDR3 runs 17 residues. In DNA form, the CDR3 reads TGCGCCAGCAGCTTAGAAACCCTAGCGGGACGTGTATCGAGGCAGTTCTTC. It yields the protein CASSLETLAGRVSRQFF.

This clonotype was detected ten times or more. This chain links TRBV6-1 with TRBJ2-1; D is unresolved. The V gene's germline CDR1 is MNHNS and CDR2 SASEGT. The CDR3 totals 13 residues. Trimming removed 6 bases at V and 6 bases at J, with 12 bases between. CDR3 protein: CASSGTIGNEQFF. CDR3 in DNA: TGTGCCAGCAGCGGTACTATCGGCAATGAGCAGTTCTTC.

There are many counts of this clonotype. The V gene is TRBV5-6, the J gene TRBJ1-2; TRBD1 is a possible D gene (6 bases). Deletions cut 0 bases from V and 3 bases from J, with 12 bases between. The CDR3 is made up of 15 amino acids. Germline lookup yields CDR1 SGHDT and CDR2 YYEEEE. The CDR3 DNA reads TGTGCCAGCAGCTTGGGCAGGGGAAGCGACTATGGCTACACCTTC. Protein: CASSLGRGSDYGYTF.

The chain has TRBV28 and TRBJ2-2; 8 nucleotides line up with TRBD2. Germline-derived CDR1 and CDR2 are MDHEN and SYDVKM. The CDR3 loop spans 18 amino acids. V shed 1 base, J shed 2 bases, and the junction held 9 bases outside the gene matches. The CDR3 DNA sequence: TGTGCCAGCAGTTTATCACTGGAAGCGGGAGATAACACCGGGGAGCTGTTTTTT. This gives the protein CASSLSLEAGDNTGELFF.

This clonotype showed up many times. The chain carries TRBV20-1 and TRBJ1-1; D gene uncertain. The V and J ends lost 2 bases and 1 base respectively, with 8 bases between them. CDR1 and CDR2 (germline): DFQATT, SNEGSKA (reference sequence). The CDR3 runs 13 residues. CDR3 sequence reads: CSARRTQNTEAFF. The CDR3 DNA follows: TGCAGTGCTAGAAGGACGCAGAACACTGAAGCTTTCTTT.

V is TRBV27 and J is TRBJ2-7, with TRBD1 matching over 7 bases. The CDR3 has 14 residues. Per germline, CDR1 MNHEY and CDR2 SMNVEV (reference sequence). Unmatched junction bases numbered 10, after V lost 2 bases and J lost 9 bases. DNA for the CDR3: TGTGCCAGCAGTTTAGGGGATAGGGGGCTTGGGCAGTACTTC. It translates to CASSLGDRGLGQYF.

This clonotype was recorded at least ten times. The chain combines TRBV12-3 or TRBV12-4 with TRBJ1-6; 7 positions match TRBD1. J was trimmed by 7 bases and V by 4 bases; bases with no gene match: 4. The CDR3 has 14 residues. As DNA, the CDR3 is TGTGCCAGCAGTTACCGGGACAGCAATTCACCCCTCCACTTT. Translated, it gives CASSYRDSNSPLHF.

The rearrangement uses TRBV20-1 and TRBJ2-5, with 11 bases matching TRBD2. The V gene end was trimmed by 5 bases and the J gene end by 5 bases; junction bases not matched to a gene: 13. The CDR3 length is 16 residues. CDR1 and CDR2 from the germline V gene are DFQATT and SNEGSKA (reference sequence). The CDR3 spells CSAQLVSGRARETQYF. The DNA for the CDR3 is TGCAGTGCTCAGCTGGTTAGCGGGAGGGCCCGGGAGACCCAGTACTTC.

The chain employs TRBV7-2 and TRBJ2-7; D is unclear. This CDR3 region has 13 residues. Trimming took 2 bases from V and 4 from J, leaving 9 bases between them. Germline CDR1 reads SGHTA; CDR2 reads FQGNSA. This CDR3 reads CASSLFSDYEQYF. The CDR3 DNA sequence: TGTGCCAGCAGCTTATTTTCGGATTACGAGCAGTACTTC. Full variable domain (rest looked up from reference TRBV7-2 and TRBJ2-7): GAGVSQSPSNKVTEKGKDVELRCDPISGHTALYWYRQSLGQGLEFLIYFQGNSAPDKSGLPSDRFSAERTGGSVSTLTIQRTQQEDSAVYLCASSLFSDYEQYFGPGTRLTVT.

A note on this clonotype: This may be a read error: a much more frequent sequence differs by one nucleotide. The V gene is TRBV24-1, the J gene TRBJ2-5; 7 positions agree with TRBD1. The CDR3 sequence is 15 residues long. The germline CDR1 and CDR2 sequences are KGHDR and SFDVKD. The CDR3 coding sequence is TGTGCCACCGGTGATTCTAGACAGGGACGAGAGACCCAGTACTTC. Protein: CATGDSRQGRETQYF.